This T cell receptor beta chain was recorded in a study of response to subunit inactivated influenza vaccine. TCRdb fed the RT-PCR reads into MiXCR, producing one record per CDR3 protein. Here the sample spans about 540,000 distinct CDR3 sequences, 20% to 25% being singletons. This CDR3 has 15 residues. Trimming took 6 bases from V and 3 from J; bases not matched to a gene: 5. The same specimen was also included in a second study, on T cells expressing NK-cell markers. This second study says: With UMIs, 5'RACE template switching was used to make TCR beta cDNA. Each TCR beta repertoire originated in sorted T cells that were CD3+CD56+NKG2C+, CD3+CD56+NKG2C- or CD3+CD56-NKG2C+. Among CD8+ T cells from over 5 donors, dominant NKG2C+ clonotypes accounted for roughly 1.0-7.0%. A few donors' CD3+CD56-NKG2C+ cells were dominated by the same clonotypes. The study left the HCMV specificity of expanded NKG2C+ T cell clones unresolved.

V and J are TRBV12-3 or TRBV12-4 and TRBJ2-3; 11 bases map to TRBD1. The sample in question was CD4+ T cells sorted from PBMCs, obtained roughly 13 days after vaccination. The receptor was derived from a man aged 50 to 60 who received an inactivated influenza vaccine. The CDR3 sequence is CASSPGQGVTDTQYF. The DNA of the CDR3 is TGTGCCAGCAGCCCGGGACAGGGGGTGACAGATACGCAGTATTTT.